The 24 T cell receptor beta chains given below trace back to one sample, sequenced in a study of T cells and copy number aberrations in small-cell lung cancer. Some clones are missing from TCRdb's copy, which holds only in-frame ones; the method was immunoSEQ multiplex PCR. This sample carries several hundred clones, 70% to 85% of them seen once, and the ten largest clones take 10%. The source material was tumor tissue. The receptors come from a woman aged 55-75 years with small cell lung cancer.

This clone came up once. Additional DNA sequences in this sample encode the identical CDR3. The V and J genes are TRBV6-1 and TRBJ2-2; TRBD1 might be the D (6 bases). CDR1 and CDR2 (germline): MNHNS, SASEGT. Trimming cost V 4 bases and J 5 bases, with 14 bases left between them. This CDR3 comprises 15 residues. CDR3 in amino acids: CASSARTAQTGELFF. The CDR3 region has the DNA TGTGCCAGCAGTGCCCGGACAGCCCAAACCGGGGAGCTGTTTTTT.

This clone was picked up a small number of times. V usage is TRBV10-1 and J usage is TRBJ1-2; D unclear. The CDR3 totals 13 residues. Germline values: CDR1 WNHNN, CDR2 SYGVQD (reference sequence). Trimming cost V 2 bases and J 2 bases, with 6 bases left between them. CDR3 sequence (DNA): TGCGCCAGCAGTGAGGGTTGGAACTATGGCTACACCTTC. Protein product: CASSEGWNYGYTF.

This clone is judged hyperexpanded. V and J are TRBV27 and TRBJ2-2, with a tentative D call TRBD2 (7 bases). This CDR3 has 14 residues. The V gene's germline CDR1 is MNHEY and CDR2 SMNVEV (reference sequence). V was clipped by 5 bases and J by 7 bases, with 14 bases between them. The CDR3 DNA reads TGTGCCAGCAGTATCCTGAGGGGGGGCGGGGAGCTGTTTTTT. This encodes CASSILRGGGELFF.

In DNA, the CDR3 is TGCAGCGTTGGTACGGCGAACACTGAAGCTTTCTTT. Translated: CSVGTANTEAFF. The rearrangement links TRBV29-1 to TRBJ1-1; D is ambiguous. V was trimmed by 4 bases and J by 1 base, leaving 7 bases between them. Germline CDR1 and CDR2: SQVTM and ANQGSEA. CDR3 length: 12 amino acids.

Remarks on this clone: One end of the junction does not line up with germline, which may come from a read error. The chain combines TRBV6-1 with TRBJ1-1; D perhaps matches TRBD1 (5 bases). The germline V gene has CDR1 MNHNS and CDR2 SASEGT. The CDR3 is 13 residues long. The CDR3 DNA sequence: TGTGCCAGCAGGACCGGGGCCGACACTGAAGTTTTCTTT. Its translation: CASRTGADTEVFF.

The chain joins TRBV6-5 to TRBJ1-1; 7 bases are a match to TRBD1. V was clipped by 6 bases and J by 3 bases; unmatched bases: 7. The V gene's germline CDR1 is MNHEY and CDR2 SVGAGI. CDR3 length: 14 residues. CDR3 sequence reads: CASRPSDRDTEAFF. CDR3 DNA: TGTGCCAGCAGACCCAGCGACAGGGACACTGAAGCTTTCTTT.

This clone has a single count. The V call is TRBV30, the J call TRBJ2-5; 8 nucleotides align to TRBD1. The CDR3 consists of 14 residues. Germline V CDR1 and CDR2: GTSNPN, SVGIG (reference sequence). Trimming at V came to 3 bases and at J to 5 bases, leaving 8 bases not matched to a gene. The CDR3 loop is CAWSAGQGLETQYF. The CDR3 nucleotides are TGTGCCTGGAGCGCCGGACAGGGCTTGGAGACCCAGTACTTC.

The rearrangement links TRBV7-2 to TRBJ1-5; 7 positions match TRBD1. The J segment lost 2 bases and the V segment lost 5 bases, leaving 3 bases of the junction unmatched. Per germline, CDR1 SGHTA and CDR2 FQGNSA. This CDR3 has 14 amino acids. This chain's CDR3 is CASSPGGGNQPQHF. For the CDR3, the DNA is TGTGCCAGCAGCCCAGGGGGGGGCAATCAGCCCCAGCATTTT.

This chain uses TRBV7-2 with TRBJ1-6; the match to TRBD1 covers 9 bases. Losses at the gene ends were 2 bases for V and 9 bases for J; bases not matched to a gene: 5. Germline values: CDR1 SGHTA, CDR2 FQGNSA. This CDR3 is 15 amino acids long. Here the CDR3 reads CASSLTGTGTSPLHF. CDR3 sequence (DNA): TGTGCCAGCAGCTTAACCGGGACAGGGACTTCACCCCTCCACTTT. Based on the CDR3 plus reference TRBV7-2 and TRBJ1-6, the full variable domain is GAGVSQSPSNKVTEKGKDVELRCDPISGHTALYWYRQSLGQGLEFLIYFQGNSAPDKSGLPSDRFSAERTGGSVSTLTIQRTQQEDSAVYLCASSLTGTGTSPLHFGNGTRLTVT.

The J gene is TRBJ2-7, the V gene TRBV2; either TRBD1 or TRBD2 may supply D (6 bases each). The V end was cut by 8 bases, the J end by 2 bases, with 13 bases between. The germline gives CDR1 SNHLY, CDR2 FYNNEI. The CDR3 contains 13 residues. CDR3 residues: CASLRDITYEQYF. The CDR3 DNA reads TGTGCCAGCCTGCGGGACATTACCTACGAGCAGTACTTC.

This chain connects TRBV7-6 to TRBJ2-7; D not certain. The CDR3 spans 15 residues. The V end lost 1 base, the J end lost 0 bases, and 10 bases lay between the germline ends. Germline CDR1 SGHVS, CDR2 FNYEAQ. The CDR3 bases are TGTGCCAGCAGCTTAGGGGTCAGTAGCTCCTACGAGCAGTACTTC. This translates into CASSLGVSSSYEQYF.

CDR3 sequence (DNA): TGTGCCAGTAGGCGTGGACAGCAAAACACTGAAGCTTTCTTT. Translation: CASRRGQQNTEAFF. The rearrangement uses TRBV19 and TRBJ1-1, with D perhaps matching TRBD1 (6 bases). This CDR3 is 14 amino acids long. Per germline, CDR1 LNHDA and CDR2 SQIVND (reference sequence). The V end lost 6 bases, the J end lost 2 bases, and 13 bases lay between the germline ends.

The CDR3 sequence is CASSSGPSGPIAKNIQYF. The CDR3 DNA reads TGTGCCAGCAGCTCAGGTCCTAGCGGACCGATAGCCAAAAACATTCAGTACTTC. The chain couples TRBV11-3 to TRBJ2-4, with 7 bases fitting TRBD2. In germline, CDR1 is SGHNT, CDR2 YENEEA. The CDR3 sequence is 18 residues long. The V gene end was trimmed by 4 bases and the J gene end by 0 bases; junction bases not matched to a gene: 12. Variable domain in full (rest from reference TRBV11-3 and TRBJ2-4): EAGVVQSPRYKIIEKKQPVAFWCNPISGHNTLYWYLQNLGQGPELLIRYENEEAVDDSQLPKDRFSAERLKGVDSTLKIQPAELGDSAVYLCASSSGPSGPIAKNIQYFGAGTRLSVL.

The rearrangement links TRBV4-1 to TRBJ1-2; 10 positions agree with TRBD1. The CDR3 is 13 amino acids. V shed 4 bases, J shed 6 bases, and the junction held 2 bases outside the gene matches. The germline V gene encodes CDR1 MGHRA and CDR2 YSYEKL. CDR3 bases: TGCGCCAGCAGCCTCGGACAGGGGGATGGCTACACCTTC. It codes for CASSLGQGDGYTF.

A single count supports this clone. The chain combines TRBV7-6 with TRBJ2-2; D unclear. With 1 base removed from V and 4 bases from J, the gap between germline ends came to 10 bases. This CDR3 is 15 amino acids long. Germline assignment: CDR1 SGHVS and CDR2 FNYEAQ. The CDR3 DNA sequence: TGTGCCAGCAGCTTAGAACTTACGAGCACCGGGGAGCTGTTTTTT. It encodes CASSLELTSTGELFF.

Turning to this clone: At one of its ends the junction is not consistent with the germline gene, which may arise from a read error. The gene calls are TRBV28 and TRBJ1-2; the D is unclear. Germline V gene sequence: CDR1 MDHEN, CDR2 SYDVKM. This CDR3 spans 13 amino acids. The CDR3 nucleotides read TGTGCCAGCATCTCACCAGAAAACTATGGCTACACCTTT. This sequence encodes CASISPENYGYTF.

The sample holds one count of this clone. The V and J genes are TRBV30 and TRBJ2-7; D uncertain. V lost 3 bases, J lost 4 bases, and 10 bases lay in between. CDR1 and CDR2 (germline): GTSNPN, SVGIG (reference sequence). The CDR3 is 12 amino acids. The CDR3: CAWSQRFYEQYF. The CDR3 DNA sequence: TGTGCCTGGAGCCAAAGATTTTACGAGCAGTACTTC.

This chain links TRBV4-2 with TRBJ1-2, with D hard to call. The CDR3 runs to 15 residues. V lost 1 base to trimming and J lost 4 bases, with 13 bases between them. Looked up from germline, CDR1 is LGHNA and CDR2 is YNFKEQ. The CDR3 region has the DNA TGTGCCAGCAGCCAAGGGGTCAGCCCTTCCTATGGCTACACCTTC. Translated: CASSQGVSPSYGYTF.

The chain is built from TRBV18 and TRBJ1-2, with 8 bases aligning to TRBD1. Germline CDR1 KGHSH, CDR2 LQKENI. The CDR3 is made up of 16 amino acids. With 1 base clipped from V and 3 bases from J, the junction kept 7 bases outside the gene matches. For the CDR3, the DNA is TGTGCCAGCTCACCACTCGGGACAGGTGGTGACTATGGCTACACCTTC. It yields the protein CASSPLGTGGDYGYTF.

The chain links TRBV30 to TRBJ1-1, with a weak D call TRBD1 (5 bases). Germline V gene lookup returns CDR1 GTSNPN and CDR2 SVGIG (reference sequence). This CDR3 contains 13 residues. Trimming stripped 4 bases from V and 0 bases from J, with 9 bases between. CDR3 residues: CAWNQDMNTEAFF. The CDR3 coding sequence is TGTGCCTGGAACCAGGACATGAACACTGAAGCTTTCTTT.

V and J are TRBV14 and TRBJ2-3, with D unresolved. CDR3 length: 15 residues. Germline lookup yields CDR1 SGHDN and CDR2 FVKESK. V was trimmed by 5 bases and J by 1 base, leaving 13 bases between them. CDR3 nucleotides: TGTGCCAGCAGCAGAACTAATTATGGCACAGATACGCAGTATTTT. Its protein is CASSRTNYGTDTQYF.

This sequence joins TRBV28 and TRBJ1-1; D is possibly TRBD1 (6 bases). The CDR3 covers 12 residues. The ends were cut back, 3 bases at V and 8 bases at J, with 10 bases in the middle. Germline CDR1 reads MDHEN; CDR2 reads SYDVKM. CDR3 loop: CASSLCRGEAFF. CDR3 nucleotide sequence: TGTGCCAGCAGTTTGTGCAGGGGCGAAGCTTTCTTT. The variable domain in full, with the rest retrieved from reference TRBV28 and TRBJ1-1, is DVKVTQSSRYLVKRTGEKVFLECVQDMDHENMFWYRQDPGLGLRLIYFSYDVKMKEKGDIPEGYSVSREKKERFSLILESASTNQTSMYLCASSLCRGEAFFGQGTRLTVV.

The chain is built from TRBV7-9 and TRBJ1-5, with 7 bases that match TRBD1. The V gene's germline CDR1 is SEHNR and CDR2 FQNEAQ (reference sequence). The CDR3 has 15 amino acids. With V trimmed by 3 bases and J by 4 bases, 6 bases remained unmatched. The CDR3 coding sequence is TGTGCCAGCAGCTTCGGGGACAGTTCGAATCAGCCCCAGCATTTT. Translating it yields CASSFGDSSNQPQHF.

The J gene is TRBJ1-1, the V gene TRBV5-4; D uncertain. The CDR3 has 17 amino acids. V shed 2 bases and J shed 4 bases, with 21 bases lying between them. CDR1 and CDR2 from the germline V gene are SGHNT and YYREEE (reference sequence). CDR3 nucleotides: TGTGCCAGCAGCTTCCCAGGTCCCAGAGTACGGGGCACTGAAGCTTTCTTT. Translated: CASSFPGPRVRGTEAFF.